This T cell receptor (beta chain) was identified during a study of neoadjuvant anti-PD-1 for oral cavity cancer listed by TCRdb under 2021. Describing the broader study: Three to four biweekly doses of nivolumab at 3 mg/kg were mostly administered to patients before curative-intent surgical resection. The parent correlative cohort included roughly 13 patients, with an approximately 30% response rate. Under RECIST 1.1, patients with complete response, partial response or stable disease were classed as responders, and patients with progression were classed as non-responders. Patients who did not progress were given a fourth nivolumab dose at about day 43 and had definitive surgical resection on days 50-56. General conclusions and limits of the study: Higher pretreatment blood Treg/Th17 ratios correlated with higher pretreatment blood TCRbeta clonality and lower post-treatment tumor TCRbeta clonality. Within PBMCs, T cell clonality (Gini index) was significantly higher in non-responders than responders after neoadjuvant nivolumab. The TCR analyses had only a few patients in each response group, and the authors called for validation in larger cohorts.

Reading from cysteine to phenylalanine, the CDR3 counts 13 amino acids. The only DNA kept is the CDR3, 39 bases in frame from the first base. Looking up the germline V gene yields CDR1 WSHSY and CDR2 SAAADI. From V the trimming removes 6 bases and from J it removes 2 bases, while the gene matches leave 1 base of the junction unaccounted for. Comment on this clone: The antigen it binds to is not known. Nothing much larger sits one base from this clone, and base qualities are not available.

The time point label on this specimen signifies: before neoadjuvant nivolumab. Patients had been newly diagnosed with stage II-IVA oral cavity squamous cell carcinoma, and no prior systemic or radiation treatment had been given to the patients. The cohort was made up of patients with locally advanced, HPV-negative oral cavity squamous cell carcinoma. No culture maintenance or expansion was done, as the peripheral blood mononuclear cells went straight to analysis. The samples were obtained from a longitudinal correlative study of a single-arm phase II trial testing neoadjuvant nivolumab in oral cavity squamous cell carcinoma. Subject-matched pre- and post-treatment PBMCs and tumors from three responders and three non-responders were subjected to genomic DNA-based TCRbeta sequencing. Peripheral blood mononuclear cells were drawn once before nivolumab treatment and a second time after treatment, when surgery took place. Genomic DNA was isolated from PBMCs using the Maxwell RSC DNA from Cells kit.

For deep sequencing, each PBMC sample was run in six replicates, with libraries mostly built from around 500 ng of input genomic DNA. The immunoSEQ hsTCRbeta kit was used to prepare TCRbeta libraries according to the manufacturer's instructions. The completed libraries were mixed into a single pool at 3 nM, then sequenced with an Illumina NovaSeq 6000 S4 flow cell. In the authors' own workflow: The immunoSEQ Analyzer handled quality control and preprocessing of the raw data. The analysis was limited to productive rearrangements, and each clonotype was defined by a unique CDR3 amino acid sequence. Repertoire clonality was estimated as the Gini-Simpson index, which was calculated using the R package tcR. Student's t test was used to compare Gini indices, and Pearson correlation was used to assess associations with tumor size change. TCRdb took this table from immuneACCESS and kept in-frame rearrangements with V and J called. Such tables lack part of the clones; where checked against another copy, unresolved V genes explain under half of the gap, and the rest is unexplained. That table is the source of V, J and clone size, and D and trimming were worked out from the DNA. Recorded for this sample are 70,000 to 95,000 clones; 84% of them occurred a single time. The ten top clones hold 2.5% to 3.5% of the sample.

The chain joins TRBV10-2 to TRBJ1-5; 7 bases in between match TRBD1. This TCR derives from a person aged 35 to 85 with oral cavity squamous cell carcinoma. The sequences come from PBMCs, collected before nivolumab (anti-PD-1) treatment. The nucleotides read TGCGCCAGCAGAACAGGGGGCAATCAGCCCCAGCATTTT. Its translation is CASRTGGNQPQHF.